This TCR beta chain was captured in a study of T cells in Graves' hyperthyroidism and ophthalmopathy. This clonotype came up a few times. Its specificity is not known. This CDR3 spans 15 amino acids. The ends lost 4 bases at V and 9 bases at J; junction bases unmatched: 10. Germline loops: CDR1 SGHAT, CDR2 FQNNGV. For ophthalmopathy patients, the Clinical Activity Score was at least 3 and the NOSPECS grade at least 4; duration was under 3 months. There were TCR beta CDR3 regions amplified from RNA transcripts. A set of HTBI primers served as the primers for a first-round RT-PCR of the TCR CDR3. TCRdb used MiXCR to reprocess the multiplex PCR reads, holding one entry per CDR3 protein. The data contain approximately 300,000 distinct CDR3 sequences, 15% to 20% of them seen just once; the ten biggest clones take up 39%. The study's findings and limits: Stable hyperthyroidism was separated from ophthalmopathy by a model based on 13 V-J features. Ophthalmopathy onset followed model prediction by a median about 6.9 months. In blood, most of the thyroid clonotypes expanded above 0.001 were also present.

J is TRBJ2-1 and V is TRBV11-2; 9 bases are a match to TRBD1. Sequencing used blood. This TCR derives from a man over 45 with Graves' ophthalmopathy. The DNA for the CDR3 is TGTGCCAGCAGCTCCCCCGGAGCGGGACAGGGTGAGCAGTTCTTC. It yields the protein CASSSPGAGQGEQFF.